This T cell receptor (beta chain) was documented in a study of CD8+ T cells in alopecia areata. Study as a whole: A 6-month off-drug phase came after tofacitinib, which had lasted 6 to 18 months.

This clone was observed a few times. Its antigen is unidentified. Study-wide results and limits: Scalp data also include sequences from resident alphabeta T cells of normal skin. Compared with mice, patients displayed less clear TCR sharing, possibly for HLA-related reasons.

CDR1 and CDR2 (germline): MNHEY, SVGAGI. This CDR3 is 13 amino acids long. Trimming took off 6 bases at V and 1 base at J, with 9 bases between the two ends. Investigators isolated RNA and reverse transcribed it into cDNA to act as the sequencing template. Assay: immunoSEQ multiplex PCR; the TCRdb copy retains only in-frame clones and omits some. The table has 200,000 or so clones, about 60% seen once. Specimen: CD4+ T cells sorted from blood, collected at week 0. The chain joins TRBV6-5 to TRBJ1-1, with D perhaps TRBD1 (5 bases). This clonotype originated in a human donor with alopecia areata. The CDR3 loop is CASRGRGNTEAFF. In DNA form, the CDR3 reads TGTGCCAGCAGGGGAAGGGGGAACACTGAAGCTTTCTTT.